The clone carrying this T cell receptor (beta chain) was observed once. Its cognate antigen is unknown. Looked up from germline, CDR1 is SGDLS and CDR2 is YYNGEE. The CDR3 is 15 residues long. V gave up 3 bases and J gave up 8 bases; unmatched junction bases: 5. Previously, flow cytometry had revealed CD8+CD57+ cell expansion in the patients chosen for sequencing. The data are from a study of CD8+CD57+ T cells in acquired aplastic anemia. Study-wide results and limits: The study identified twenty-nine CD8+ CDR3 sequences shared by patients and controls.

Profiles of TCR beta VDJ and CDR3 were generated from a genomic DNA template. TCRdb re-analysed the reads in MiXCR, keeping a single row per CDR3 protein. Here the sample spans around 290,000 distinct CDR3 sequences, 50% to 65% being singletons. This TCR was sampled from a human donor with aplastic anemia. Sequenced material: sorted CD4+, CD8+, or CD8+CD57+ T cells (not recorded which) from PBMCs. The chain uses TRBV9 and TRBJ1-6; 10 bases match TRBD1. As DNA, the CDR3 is TGTGCCAGCAGCGCAAGACAGGGGGCTGATTCACCCCTCCACTTT. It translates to CASSARQGADSPLHF.